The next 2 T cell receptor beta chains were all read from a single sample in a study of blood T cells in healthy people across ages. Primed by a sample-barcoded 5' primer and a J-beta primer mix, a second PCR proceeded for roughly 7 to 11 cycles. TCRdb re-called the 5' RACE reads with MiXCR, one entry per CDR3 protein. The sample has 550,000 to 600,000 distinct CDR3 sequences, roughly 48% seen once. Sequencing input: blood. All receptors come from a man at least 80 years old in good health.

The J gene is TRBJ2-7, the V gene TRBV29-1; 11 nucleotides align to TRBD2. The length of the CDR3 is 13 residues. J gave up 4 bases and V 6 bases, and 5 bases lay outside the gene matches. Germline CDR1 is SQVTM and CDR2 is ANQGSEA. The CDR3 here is CSVVAGGPYEQYF. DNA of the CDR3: TGCAGCGTGGTAGCGGGAGGGCCATACGAGCAGTACTTC.

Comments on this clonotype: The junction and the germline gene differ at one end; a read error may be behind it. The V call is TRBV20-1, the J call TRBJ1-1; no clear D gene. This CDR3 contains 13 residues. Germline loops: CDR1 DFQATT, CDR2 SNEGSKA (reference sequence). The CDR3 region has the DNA TGCAGTGGTAGATCAGGCCTGAACACTGAAGCTTTCTTT. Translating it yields CSGRSGLNTEAFF.